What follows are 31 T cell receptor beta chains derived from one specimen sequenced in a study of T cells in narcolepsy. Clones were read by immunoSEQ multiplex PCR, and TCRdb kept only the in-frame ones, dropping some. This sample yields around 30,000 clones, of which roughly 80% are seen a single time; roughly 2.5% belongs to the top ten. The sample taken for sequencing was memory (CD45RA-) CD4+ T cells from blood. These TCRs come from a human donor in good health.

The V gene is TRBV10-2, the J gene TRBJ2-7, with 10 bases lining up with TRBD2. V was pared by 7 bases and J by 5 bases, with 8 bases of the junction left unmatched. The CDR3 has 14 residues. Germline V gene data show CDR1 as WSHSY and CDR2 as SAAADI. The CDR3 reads CASNRGLATHEQYF. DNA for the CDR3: TGCGCCAGCAACCGGGGACTAGCGACCCACGAGCAGTACTTC.

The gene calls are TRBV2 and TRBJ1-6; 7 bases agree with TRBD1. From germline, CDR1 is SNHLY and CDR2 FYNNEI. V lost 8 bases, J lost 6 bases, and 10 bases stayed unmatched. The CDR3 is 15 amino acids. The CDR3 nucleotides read TGTGCCAGCCTTCAAGAGGGGGCTCGTAATTCACCCCTCCACTTT. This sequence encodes CASLQEGARNSPLHF.

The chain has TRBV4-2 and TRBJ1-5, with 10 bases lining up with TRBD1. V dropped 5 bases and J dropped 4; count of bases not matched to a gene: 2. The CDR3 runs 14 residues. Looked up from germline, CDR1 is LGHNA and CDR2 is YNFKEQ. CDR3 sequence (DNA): TGTGCCAGCAGCAGACAGGGGGCGAATCAGCCCCAGCATTTT. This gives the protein CASSRQGANQPQHF.

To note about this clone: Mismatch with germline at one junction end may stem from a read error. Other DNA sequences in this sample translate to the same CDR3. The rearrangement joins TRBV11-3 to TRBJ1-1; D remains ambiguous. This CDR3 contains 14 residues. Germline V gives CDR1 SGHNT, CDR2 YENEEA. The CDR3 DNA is TGCGCCAGCAGCTTATTAGCAGGGAACACTGAAGCTTTCTTT. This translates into CASSLLAGNTEAFF.

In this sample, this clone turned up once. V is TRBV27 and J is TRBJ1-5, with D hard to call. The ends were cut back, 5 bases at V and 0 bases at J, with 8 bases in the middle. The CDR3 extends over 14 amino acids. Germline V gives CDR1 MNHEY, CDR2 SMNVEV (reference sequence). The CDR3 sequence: CASSPLNSNQPQHF. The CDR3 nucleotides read TGTGCCAGCAGTCCGTTAAATAGCAATCAGCCCCAGCATTTT.

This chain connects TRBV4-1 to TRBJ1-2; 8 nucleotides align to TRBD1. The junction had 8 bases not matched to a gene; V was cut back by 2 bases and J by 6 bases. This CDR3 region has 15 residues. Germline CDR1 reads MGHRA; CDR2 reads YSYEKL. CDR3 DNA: TGCGCCAGCAGCCAAACCAACAGGGGGGCTGATGGCTACACCTTC. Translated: CASSQTNRGADGYTF.

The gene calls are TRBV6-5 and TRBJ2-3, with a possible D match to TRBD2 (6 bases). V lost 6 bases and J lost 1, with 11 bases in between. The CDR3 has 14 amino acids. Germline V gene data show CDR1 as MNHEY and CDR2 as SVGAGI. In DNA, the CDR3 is TGTGCCAGCAGGGAGGGCCTGGGCACAGATACGCAGTATTTT. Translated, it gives CASREGLGTDTQYF.

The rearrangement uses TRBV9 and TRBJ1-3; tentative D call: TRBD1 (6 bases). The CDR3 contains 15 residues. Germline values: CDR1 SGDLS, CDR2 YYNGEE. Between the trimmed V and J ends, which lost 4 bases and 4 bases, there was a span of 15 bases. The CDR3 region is CASSTLDSPGNTIYF. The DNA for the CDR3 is TGTGCCAGCAGCACACTGGACAGTCCGGGAAACACCATATATTTT.

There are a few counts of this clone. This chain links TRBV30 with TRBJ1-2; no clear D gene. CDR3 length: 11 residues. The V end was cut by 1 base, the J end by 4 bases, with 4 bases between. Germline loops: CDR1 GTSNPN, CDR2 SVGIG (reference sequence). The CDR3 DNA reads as TGTGCCTGGAGTGACGGCTATGGCTACACCTTC. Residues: CAWSDGYGYTF.

This CDR3 reads CAWSGAGETF. CDR3 DNA sequence: TGTGCCTGGAGTGGGGCCGGAGAGACCTTC. V and J are TRBV30 and TRBJ1-2; unclear D gene. CDR3 length: 10 amino acids. CDR1 is GTSNPN, CDR2 SVGIG, per germline (reference sequence). The V and J ends lost 1 base and 14 bases respectively, with 11 bases between them.

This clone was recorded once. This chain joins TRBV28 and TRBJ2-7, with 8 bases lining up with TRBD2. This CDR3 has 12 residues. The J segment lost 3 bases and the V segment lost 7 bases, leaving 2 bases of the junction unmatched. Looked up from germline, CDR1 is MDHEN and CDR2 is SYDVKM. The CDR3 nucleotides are TGTGCCAGCACGGGACTAGGCTACGAGCAGTACTTC. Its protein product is CASTGLGYEQYF.

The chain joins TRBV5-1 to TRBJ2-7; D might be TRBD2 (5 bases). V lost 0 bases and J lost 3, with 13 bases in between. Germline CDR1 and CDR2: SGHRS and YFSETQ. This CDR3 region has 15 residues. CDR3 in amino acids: CASSLGPGEFYEQYF. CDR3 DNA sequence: TGCGCCAGCAGCTTGGGCCCCGGGGAGTTCTACGAGCAGTACTTC.

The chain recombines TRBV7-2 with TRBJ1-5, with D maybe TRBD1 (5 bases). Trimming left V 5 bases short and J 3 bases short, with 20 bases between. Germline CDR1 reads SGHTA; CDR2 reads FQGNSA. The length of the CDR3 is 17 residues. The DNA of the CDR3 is TGTGCCAGCAGCGGGGCGCCGGGACGGGGAAACAATCAGCCCCAGCATTTT. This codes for CASSGAPGRGNNQPQHF.

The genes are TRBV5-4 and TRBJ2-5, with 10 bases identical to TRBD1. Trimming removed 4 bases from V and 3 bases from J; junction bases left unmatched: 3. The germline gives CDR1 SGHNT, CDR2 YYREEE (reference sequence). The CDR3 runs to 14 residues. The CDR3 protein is CASSPGTGEETQYF. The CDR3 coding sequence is TGTGCCAGCAGCCCCGGGACAGGGGAAGAGACCCAGTACTTC.

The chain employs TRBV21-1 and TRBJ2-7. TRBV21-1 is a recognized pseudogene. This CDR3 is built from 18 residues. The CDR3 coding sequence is TGTGCCAGCAGCAAAAGTGGGGAATTGGGAATAGACTTCTACGAGCAGTACTTC. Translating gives CASSKSGELGIDFYEQYF.

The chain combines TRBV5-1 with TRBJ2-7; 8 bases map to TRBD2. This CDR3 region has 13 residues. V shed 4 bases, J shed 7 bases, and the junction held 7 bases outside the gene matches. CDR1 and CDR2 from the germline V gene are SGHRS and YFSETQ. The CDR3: CASSREGAWEQYF. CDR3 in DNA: TGCGCCAGCAGCCGGGAGGGAGCTTGGGAGCAGTACTTC.

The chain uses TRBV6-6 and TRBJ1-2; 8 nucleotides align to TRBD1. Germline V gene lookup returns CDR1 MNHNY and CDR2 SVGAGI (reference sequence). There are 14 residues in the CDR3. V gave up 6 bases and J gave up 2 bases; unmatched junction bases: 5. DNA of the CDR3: TGTGCCAGCAGCCAAACAGGGGGGAACTATGGCTACACCTTC. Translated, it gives CASSQTGGNYGYTF.

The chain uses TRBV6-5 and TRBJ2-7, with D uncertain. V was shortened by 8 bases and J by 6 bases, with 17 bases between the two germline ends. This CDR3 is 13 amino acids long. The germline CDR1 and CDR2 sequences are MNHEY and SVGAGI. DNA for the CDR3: TGTGCCAGCTCCATGAGTAAGGGCGGCGAGCAGTACTTC. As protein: CASSMSKGGEQYF.

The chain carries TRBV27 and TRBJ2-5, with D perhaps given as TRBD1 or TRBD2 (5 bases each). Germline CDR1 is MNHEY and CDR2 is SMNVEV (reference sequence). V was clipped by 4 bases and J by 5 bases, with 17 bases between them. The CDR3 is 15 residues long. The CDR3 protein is CASSSTWDGRETQYF. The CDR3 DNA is TGTGCCAGCAGTTCCACCTGGGACGGTAGGGAGACCCAGTACTTC.

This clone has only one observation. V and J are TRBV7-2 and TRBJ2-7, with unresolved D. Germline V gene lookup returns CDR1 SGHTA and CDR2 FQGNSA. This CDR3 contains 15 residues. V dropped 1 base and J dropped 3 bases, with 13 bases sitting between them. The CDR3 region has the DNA TGTGCCAGCAGCTTAGATGGGCAGAAATTCTACGAGCAGTACTTC. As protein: CASSLDGQKFYEQYF.

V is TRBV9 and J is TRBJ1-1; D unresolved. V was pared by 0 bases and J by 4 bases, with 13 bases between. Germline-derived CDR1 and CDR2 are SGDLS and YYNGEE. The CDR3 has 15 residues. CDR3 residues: CASSVGLMGSTEAFF. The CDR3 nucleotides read TGTGCCAGCAGCGTAGGACTCATGGGGAGCACTGAAGCTTTCTTT.

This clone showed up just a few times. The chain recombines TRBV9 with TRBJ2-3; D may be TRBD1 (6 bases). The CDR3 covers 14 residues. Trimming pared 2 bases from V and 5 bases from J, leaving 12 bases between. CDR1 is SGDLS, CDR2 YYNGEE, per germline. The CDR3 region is CASSVHSGEDTQYF. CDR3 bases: TGTGCCAGCAGCGTCCACTCAGGGGAAGATACGCAGTATTTT.

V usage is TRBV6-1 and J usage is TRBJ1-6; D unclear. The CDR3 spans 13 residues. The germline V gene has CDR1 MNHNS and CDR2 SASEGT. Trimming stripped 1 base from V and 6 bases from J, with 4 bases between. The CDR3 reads CASSEGVNSPLHF. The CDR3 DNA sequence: TGTGCCAGCAGTGAAGGGGTTAATTCACCCCTCCACTTT.

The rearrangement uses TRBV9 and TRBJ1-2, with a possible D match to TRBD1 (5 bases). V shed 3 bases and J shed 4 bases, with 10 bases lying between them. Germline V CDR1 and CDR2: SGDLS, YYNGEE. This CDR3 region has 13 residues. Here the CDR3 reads CASSGSQGYGYTF. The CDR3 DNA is TGTGCCAGCAGCGGAAGTCAGGGCTATGGCTACACCTTC.

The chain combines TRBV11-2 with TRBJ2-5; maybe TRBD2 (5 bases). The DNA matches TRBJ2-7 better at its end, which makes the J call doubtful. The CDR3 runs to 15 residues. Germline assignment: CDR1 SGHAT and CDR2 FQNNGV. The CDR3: CASSLANGDSYEQYF. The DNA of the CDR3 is TGTGCCAGCAGCTTAGCTAACGGGGACTCCTACGAGCAGTACTTC.

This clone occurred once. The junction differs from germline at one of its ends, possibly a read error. In DNA, the CDR3 is TGCGCCAGCAGCAGACACACTGAAGCTTTCTTT. The encoded protein is CASSRHTEAFF. This chain uses TRBV6-5 with TRBJ1-1; D remains ambiguous. The germline gives CDR1 MNHEY, CDR2 SVGAGI. The CDR3 consists of 11 residues.

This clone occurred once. The CDR3, as DNA: TGTGCCAGCAGCCCTGATTCCTACGAGCAGTACTTC. Protein: CASSPDSYEQYF. This chain links TRBV11-3 with TRBJ2-7; D gene uncertain. With 5 bases removed from V and 1 base from J, the gap between germline ends came to 6 bases. Germline V gene data show CDR1 as SGHNT and CDR2 as YENEEA. The CDR3 sequence is 12 residues long.

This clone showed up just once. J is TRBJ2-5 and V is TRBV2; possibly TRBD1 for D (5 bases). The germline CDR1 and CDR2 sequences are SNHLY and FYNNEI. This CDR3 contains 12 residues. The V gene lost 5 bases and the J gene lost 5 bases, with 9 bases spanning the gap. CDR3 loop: CASSQGSETQYF. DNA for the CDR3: TGTGCCAGCAGTCAGGGTAGTGAGACCCAGTACTTC.

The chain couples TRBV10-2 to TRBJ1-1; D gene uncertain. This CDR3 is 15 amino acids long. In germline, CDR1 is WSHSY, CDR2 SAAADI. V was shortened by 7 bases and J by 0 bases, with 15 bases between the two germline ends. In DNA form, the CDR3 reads TGCGCCAGCAAAGGCTCCGAGACGGTGAACACTGAAGCTTTCTTT. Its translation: CASKGSETVNTEAFF.

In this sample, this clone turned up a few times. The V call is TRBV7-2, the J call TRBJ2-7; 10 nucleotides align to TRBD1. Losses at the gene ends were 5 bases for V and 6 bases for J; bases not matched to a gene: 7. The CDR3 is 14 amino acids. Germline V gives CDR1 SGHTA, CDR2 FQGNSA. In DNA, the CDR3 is TGTGCCAGCAGCCCTCGGACAGGGGGTGCCGAGCAGTACTTC. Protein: CASSPRTGGAEQYF.

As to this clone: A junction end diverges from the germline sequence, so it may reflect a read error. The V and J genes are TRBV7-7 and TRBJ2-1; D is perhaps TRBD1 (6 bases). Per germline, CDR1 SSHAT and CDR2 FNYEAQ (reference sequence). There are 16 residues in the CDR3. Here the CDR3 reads CASSPNTPGQGDEQFF. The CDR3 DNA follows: TGTGCTAGCAGCCCAAATACCCCGGGACAAGGCGATGAGCAGTTCTTC.